These T cell receptor beta chains were read from a single sample in a study of blood T cell repertoires in COVID-19. Method: immunoSEQ multiplex PCR; TCRdb's copy keeps in-frame clones and lacks some. This repertoire shows roughly 280,000 clones, less than 90% found once; its top ten account for almost 2%. Source material: peripheral blood. These receptors all come from a man aged 30 to 39 with active or convalescent COVID-19. Both conserved end residues are part of each CDR3. Fields, in order: J gene, clone size, D gene, V gene, CDR3 protein, CDR3 DNA. The D gene is left open where the match is weak. Clone size is shown for a subset of rows, as once, few, many or a class of expanded clone.

>TRBJ1-4|NA|TRBD1|TRBV4-2
CASSLALGSGGQNEKLFF
TGTGCCAGCAGCCTAGCGCTCGGGTCAGGGGGCCAGAATGAAAAACTGTTTTTT
>TRBJ2-1|NA|TRBD2|TRBV6-6
CASSAPSGGAGDEQFF
TGTGCCAGCAGTGCCCCTAGCGGGGGGGCAGGCGATGAGCAGTTCTTC
>TRBJ1-2|NA|NA|TRBV28
CASSPGRGSLYGYTF
TGTGCCAGCAGCCCCGGGAGGGGAAGCCTCTACGGCTACACCTTC
>TRBJ2-7|NA|NA|TRBV11-2
CASSSPASTRQRRGYEQYF
TGTGCCAGCAGCTCCCCGGCCTCAACCAGACAGCGACGTGGCTACGAGCAGTACTTC
>TRBJ2-5|NA|NA|TRBV5-8
CASSFWAAEEETQYF
TGTGCCAGCAGCTTCTGGGCAGCCGAAGAGGAGACCCAGTACTTC
>TRBJ2-5|few|TRBD2|TRBV2
CASRFGRLAGGLGTQYF
TGTGCCAGCAGATTCGGGCGACTAGCGGGGGGGTTGGGGACCCAGTACTTC
>TRBJ1-2|NA|TRBD1|TRBV5-1
CASSPRQGEGYGYTF
TGCGCCAGCAGCCCCCGACAGGGCGAGGGTTATGGCTACACCTTC
>TRBJ1-2|NA|TRBD1|TRBV6-4
CASRRTGRSVANYGYTF
TGTGCCAGCCGAAGGACAGGGAGGTCTGTAGCTAACTATGGCTACACCTTC
>TRBJ2-5|once|TRBD2|TRBV5-4
CASSLALRGGQETQYF
TGTGCCAGCAGCTTGGCCTTGCGGGGGGGGCAAGAGACCCAGTACTTC
>TRBJ2-3|NA|NA|TRBV6-1
CASSDRANTDTQYF
TGTGCCAGCAGTGATCGAGCAAACACAGATACGCAGTATTTT
>TRBJ1-1|NA|NA|TRBV19
CASSIDGEEYTEAFF
TGTGCCAGTAGTATAGATGGTGAGGAGTACACTGAAGCTTTCTTT
>TRBJ1-1|NA|NA|TRBV10-3
CATYPPGGTEAFF
TGTGCCACGTACCCGCCGGGGGGCACTGAAGCTTTCTTT
>TRBJ1-1|NA|TRBD1|TRBV3-1/TRBV3-2
CASSTTGSSTEAFF
TGTGCCAGCAGCACGACAGGGTCCAGCACTGAAGCTTTCTTT
>TRBJ2-5|NA|NA|TRBV4-1
CASSQVAGGQETQYF
TGCGCCAGCAGCCAAGTTGCTGGCGGACAAGAGACCCAGTACTTC
>TRBJ1-3|NA|NA|TRBV29-1
CSVVVSSGNTIYF
TGCAGCGTTGTGGTGAGCTCTGGAAACACCATATATTTT
>TRBJ1-1|NA|NA|TRBV19
CASSHRSGEGRAEAFF
TGTGCCAGTAGTCATCGCTCAGGGGAAGGAAGGGCTGAAGCTTTCTTT
>TRBJ1-2|NA|TRBD1|TRBV10-3
CAISEFIRVGTGKGGYGYTF
TGTGCCATCAGTGAGTTCATTCGAGTTGGGACAGGGAAAGGCGGCTATGGCTACACCTTC
>TRBJ1-2|once|TRBD1|TRBV18
CASSQDRVPYSTNYGYTF
TGTGCCAGCTCCCAAGACAGGGTCCCTTACTCGACTAACTATGGCTACACCTTC
>TRBJ2-2|NA|TRBD2|TRBV10-1
CAREKGASGTNTGELFF
TGCGCCAGAGAAAAGGGGGCTAGCGGGACGAACACCGGGGAGCTGTTTTTT
>TRBJ2-1|NA|TRBD1|TRBV7-9
CASSLRSGDRFDEQFF
TGTGCCAGCAGCTTACGGTCTGGGGACAGGTTCGATGAGCAGTTCTTC
>TRBJ1-2|few|NA|TRBV6-1
CASSEKRGRGSSGGYTF
TGTGCCAGCAGTGAAAAGCGGGGACGGGGCTCCTCGGGCGGCTACACCTTC
>TRBJ1-2|NA|NA|TRBV5-1
CASSSDPGQTYGYTF
TGCGCCAGCAGCTCCGACCCAGGGCAGACCTATGGCTACACCTTC